This TCR beta chain was sequenced for a study of control samples from healthy donors and cancer patients (dated by TCRdb to 2018 to 2020). There are 15 amino acids in the CDR3, from cysteine to phenylalanine inclusive. Only the CDR3 DNA is retained, 45 bases long and in frame from the first base. V loses 5 bases, J loses 4 bases, and the germline ends lie 14 bases apart. The germline V gene specifies SNHLY as CDR1 and FYNNEI as CDR2. About this clone itself: Its specific antigen is unknown. No quality values exist for individual bases; no much larger clone is one base distant.

Library construction relied on the immunoSEQ multiplex PCR assay. TCRdb took over this immuneACCESS table, retaining in-frame rearrangements with V and J assigned. Such tables are incomplete; in checked studies, under half of the missing clones stem from an unresolved V gene, and the remainder is unexplained. The sample table records approximately 86,000 clones; around 85% of these occur just once. The top ten hold more than 2% of the sample. This TCR was sampled from a middle-aged woman in good health. The receptor chain draws on TRBV2 and TRBJ1-4, with the identity of the D gene unclear. The specimen sequenced was blood. The DNA sequence is given as TGTGCCAGCAGTCCCGGCGGAACGGTTAATGAAAAACTGTTTTTT. Its translation is CASSPGGTVNEKLFF. Here the CDR3 is joined to the reference TRBV2 and TRBJ1-4 genes, and the full variable domain is: EPEVTQTPSHQVTQMGQEVILRCVPISNHLYFYWYRQILGQKVEFLVSFYNNEISEKSEIFDDQFSVERPDGSNFTLKIRSTKLEDSAMYFCASSPGGTVNEKLFFGSGTQLSVL.